A selection of T cell receptor beta chains follows, all from one sample in a study of shared clonotypes between healthy human individuals. Produced via immunoSEQ multiplex PCR; TCRdb's table is partial and in-frame only. The sample shows 2 million to 2.5 million clones, just under 95% of them seen only once. The sequenced sample consisted of naive CD4+ T cells from PBMCs. The receptor source for this set is a man aged 18 to 30 in good health. Some clones in this sample may be carry-over from other donors' samples. Each CDR3 is given with its conserved first and last residue. A D gene is named only where the DNA matches it firmly. Size is omitted from some rows. Given values are once, few, many or a class for expanded clones.

J gene | D gene | V gene | clone size | CDR3 DNA | CDR3 protein
TRBJ2-5 | - | TRBV7-8 | once | TGTGCCAGCAGCCCCGCGCGCCCAGGCTCTGGAGAGACCCAGTACTTC | CASSPARPGSGETQYF
TRBJ2-7 | TRBD1 | TRBV7-9 | once | TGTGCCAGCAGCTTAGGATCGGGACAGGGAACCTACGAGCAGTACTTC | CASSLGSGQGTYEQYF
TRBJ2-3 | - | TRBV4-1 | - | TGCGCCAGCAGCCAAGAAGATACGCAGTATTTT | CASSQEDTQYF
TRBJ2-5 | TRBD2 | TRBV5-1 | - | TGCGCCAGCAGCAGATTACTAGCGGGAGGGACCCCAGAGACCCAGTACTTC | CASSRLLAGGTPETQYF
TRBJ2-7 | - | TRBV30 | - | TGTGCCTGGACCTCCAAGACACCAGCCTACGAGCAGTACTTC | CAWTSKTPAYEQYF
TRBJ1-1 | TRBD1 | TRBV5-4 | - | TGTGCCAGCAGCCGAAATAAACAGGGGGTGGGAGCCACTGAAGCTTTCTTT | CASSRNKQGVGATEAFF
TRBJ2-7 | TRBD2 | TRBV30 | - | TGTGCCTGGCAGTCATTCGGGGCTAGCGGGACATACGAGCAGTACTTC | CAWQSFGASGTYEQYF
TRBJ1-1 | - | TRBV11-2 | - | TGTGCCAGCAGCTTAGACCGGGCTGAAGCTTTCTTT | CASSLDRAEAFF
TRBJ2-2 | - | TRBV5-1 | - | TGCGCCAGCAGGACGGGACTCAACACCGGGGAGCTGTTTTTT | CASRTGLNTGELFF
TRBJ2-7 | - | TRBV5-1 | - | TGCGCCAGCAGCCAGGGGTCCGGAAGGGGGGTCCACGAGCAGTACTTC | CASSQGSGRGVHEQYF
TRBJ1-4 | - | TRBV7-8 | - | TGTGCCAGCAGCTTAGCGATTAAAGGGGAGGCGGGTAATGAAAAACTGTTTTTT | CASSLAIKGEAGNEKLFF
TRBJ2-2 | TRBD2 | TRBV11-2 | - | TGTGCCAGCAGCCGTGAAGCGGGAGAGAACACCGGGGAGCTGTTTTTT | CASSREAGENTGELFF
TRBJ1-1 | - | TRBV5-1 | once | TGCGCCAGCAGCTGGCAAGGTCAGGGCACTGAAGCTTTCTTT | CASSWQGQGTEAFF
TRBJ1-2 | TRBD1 | TRBV19 | - | TGTGCCAGTAGTAGGACAGGGGAAAACTATGGCTACACCTTC | CASSRTGENYGYTF
TRBJ2-3 | TRBD2 | TRBV5-4 | - | TGTGCCACCCGGGGGGGCCGGGACCGGAGCACAGATACGCAGTATTTT | CATRGGRDRSTDTQYF
TRBJ2-7 | - | TRBV6-1 | - | TGTGCCAGCAGTGAAGTAATAGGGGTTGGCGAGCAGTACTTC | CASSEVIGVGEQYF
TRBJ2-7 | - | TRBV28 | - | TGTGCCAGCAGCCGCAGGGCGGGGCTCCCCTACGAGCAGTACTTC | CASSRRAGLPYEQYF
TRBJ1-4 | - | TRBV5-5 | - | TGTGCCAGCAGCTTGGTTGTGACCGGGGAAAAACTGTTTTTT | CASSLVVTGEKLFF
TRBJ2-3 | TRBD2 | TRBV9 | - | TGTGCCAGCAGCGTAGCGGGTAGCGGGGGCTTGGGGACGCAGTATTTT | CASSVAGSGGLGTQYF
TRBJ2-5 | TRBD2 | TRBV5-1 | - | TGCGCCAGCAGCTGGACTAGCGGGCTTCAAGAGACCCAGTACTTC | CASSWTSGLQETQYF
TRBJ2-2 | - | TRBV5-1 | - | TGCGCCAGCAGCTTGGACAGGAAGTGGGAGCTGTTTTTT | CASSLDRKWELFF
TRBJ2-5 | TRBD2 | TRBV6-1 | once | TGTGCCAGCAGTGACCCTCGGGGGGTCCAAGAGACCCAGTACTTC | CASSDPRGVQETQYF
TRBJ1-2 | - | TRBV5-6 | - | TGTGCCAGCAGCTTGCTCGGTTGGAAATCAGGTGGCTACACCTTC | CASSLLGWKSGGYTF
TRBJ1-1 | - | TRBV6-5 | - | TGTGCCAGCAGTCCCCGGATCTACACTGAAGCTTTCTTT | CASSPRIYTEAFF
TRBJ2-1 | - | TRBV21-1 | - | TGTGCCAGCAGCAACCGGCGGGAGCCAAGGGGTGAGCAGTTCTTC | CASSNRREPRGEQFF
TRBJ2-7 | TRBD2 | TRBV5-1 | - | TGCGCCAGCAGCTGGACTCCTAGCGGGAGGACCTACGAGCAGTACTTC | CASSWTPSGRTYEQYF
TRBJ2-1 | - | TRBV12-5 | - | TGTGCTAGTGGTAGAGGACCGACGTCCTACAATGAGCAGTTCTTC | CASGRGPTSYNEQFF
TRBJ1-4 | - | TRBV18 | - | TGTGCCAGCTCACCGGGTTTCCCCCGTTTTGGAAAACTGTTTTTT | CASSPGFPRFGKLFF
TRBJ1-5 | - | TRBV14 | - | TGTGCCAGCAGGCCAGGGATTAGGTGCAATCAGCCCCAGCATTTT | CASRPGIRCNQPQHF
TRBJ2-1 | TRBD2 | TRBV7-3 | - | TGTGCCAGCAGCTTAGCTAGCGGGAGTGAGCAGTTCTTC | CASSLASGSEQFF
TRBJ2-7 | - | TRBV5-1 | - | TGCGCCAGCAGCCCGCGGGACAGAGTCCACGAGCAGTACTTC | CASSPRDRVHEQYF
TRBJ1-1 | TRBD1 | TRBV28 | - | TGTGCCAGCAGTTCTCTGTATGGGACAGGGGGTACTGAAGCTTTCTTT | CASSSLYGTGGTEAFF
TRBJ2-7 | TRBD2 | TRBV9 | - | TGTGCCAGCAGCGTAGGGGTAGCGGGAGTGTGGGAGCAGTACTTC | CASSVGVAGVWEQYF
TRBJ1-5 | - | TRBV5-1 | - | TGCGCCAGCAGCGCGGACATCGACCCCGATAGCAATCAGCCCCAGCATTTT | CASSADIDPDSNQPQHF
TRBJ2-3 | TRBD1 | TRBV5-1 | - | TGCGCCAGCAGTCGAGGACAGGGGGCTACTAGCACAGATACGCAGTATTTT | CASSRGQGATSTDTQYF
TRBJ2-7 | - | TRBV4-1 | - | TGCGCCAGCAGCCAAGTTCGAGGGAAGCCCTACGAGCAGTACTTC | CASSQVRGKPYEQYF
TRBJ2-5 | TRBD2 | TRBV19 | - | TGTGCCAGTAGTATCGGGGGACTAGACTCCGGCGGAGAGACCCAGTACTTC | CASSIGGLDSGGETQYF
TRBJ1-2 | - | TRBV6-1 | - | TGTGCCAGTGAAGGGAGTCTGGGCTATGGCTACACCTTC | CASEGSLGYGYTF
TRBJ2-1 | - | TRBV7-3 | - | TGTGCCAGCAGCTTGGGGGGCGCGTCCTACAATGAGCAGTTCTTC | CASSLGGASYNEQFF
TRBJ2-1 | TRBD2 | TRBV19 | once | TGTGCCAGTAGGACACTAGCGGGAGGGCCTTCACAGTTCTTC | CASRTLAGGPSQFF
TRBJ1-4 | - | TRBV29-1 | few | TGCAGCGTTGAGGCTCTGGGTCACGATGAAAAACTGTTTTTT | CSVEALGHDEKLFF
TRBJ2-2 | TRBD2 | TRBV5-1 | - | TGCGCCAGCAGCGCCTTAGCGGGAGAGCCAGGCGGGGAGCTGTTTTTT | CASSALAGEPGGELFF
TRBJ2-2 | TRBD1 | TRBV5-1 | - | TGCGCCAGCAGTCTGCGGACAGGGAACACCGGGGAGCTGTTTTTT | CASSLRTGNTGELFF
TRBJ2-7 | - | TRBV9 | - | TGTGCCAGCAGCGTTAGGTCAGGGAATGTCTACGAGCAGTACTTC | CASSVRSGNVYEQYF
TRBJ2-5 | - | TRBV10-3 | - | TGTGCCATCAGTGAGTCTGCCCCCGGGGAGACCCAGTACTTC | CAISESAPGETQYF
TRBJ2-7 | TRBD1 | TRBV12-5 | - | TGTGCTAGTGGTGAACAGGGGGCGAGATACGAGCAGTACTTC | CASGEQGARYEQYF
TRBJ2-7 | - | TRBV4-1 | - | TGCGCCAGCAGCCAAGAAGAAGGAGTCCCCTACGAGCAGTACTTC | CASSQEEGVPYEQYF
TRBJ2-5 | TRBD2 | TRBV7-8 | - | TGTGCCAGCGGGACTAGCGGGAGGGGAGAGACCCAGTACTTC | CASGTSGRGETQYF
TRBJ1-4 | TRBD1 | TRBV7-2 | once | TGTGCCAGCAGCTTAGAACAGGGGGCGGAAAAACTGTTTTTT | CASSLEQGAEKLFF
TRBJ2-5 | - | TRBV11-3 | once | TGTGCCAGCAGCCCAGAGGGTGAGACCCAGTACTTC | CASSPEGETQYF
TRBJ2-7 | - | TRBV5-1 | - | TGCGCCAGCAGCTTGGGGACTAACTCCTACGAGCAGTACTTC | CASSLGTNSYEQYF
TRBJ1-2 | - | TRBV6-5 | - | TGTGCCAGCAGCTACTTAACCCAGGGACGAAACTATGGCTACACCTTC | CASSYLTQGRNYGYTF
TRBJ1-5 | TRBD1 | TRBV30 | few | TGTGCCTGGGGGACAGGGACTCATCAGCCCCAGCATTTT | CAWGTGTHQPQHF
TRBJ2-3 | - | TRBV11-2 | - | TGTGCCAGCAGCTTTACAGCGGGCACAGATACGCAGTATTTT | CASSFTAGTDTQYF
TRBJ2-3 | TRBD2 | TRBV2 | - | TGTGCCAGCAGGCAACTAGCGGGAGCAGATACGCAGTATTTT | CASRQLAGADTQYF
TRBJ1-5 | - | TRBV5-1 | - | TGCGCCAGCAGCTTGGGCAGGGAGGGTCAGCCCCAGCATTTT | CASSLGREGQPQHF
TRBJ2-2 | - | TRBV7-9 | - | TGTGCCAGCAGCTTAAGCCTAGTCGGGTCCACCGGGGAGCTGTTTTTT | CASSLSLVGSTGELFF